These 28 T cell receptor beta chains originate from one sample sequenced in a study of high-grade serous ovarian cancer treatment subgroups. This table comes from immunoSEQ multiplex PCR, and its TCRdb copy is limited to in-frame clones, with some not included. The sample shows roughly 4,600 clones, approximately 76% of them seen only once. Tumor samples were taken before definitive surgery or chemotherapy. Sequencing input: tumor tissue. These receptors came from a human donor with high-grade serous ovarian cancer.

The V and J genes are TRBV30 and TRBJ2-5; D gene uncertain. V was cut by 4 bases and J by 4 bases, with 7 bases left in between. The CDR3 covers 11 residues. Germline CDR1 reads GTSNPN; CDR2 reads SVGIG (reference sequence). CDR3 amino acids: CAWTLPETQYF. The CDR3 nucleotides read TGTGCCTGGACCCTCCCAGAGACCCAGTACTTC.

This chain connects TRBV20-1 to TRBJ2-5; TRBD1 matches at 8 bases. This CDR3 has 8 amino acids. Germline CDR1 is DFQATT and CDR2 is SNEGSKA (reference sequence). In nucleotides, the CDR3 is TGCCAGGGGGCCTCAGGATACTTC. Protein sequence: CQGASGYF.

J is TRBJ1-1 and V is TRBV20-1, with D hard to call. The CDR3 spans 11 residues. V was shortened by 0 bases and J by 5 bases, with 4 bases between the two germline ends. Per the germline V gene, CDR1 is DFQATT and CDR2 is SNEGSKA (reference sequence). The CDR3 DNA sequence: TGCAGTGCTAGAGATGTGACTGAAGCTTTCTTT. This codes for CSARDVTEAFF.

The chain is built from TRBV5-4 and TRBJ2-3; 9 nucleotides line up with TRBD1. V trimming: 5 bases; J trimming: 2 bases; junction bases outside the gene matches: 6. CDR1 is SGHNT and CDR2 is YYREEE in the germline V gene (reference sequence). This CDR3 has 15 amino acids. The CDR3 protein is CASREGQGLTDTQYF. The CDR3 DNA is TGTGCCAGCAGAGAGGGACAGGGCCTCACAGATACGCAGTATTTT.

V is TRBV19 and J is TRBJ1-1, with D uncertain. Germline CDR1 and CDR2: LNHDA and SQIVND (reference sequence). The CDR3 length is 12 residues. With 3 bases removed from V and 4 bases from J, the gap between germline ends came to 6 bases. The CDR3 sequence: CASSIGSTEAFF. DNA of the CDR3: TGTGCCAGTAGTATTGGTAGCACTGAAGCTTTCTTT.

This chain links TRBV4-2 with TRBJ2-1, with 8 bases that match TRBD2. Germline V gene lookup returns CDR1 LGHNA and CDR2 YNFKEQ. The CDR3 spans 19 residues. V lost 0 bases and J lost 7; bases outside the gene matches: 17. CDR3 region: CASSQDRVPTGGRDNEQFF. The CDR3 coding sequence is TGTGCCAGCAGCCAAGATCGAGTACCCACGGGGGGGAGGGATAATGAGCAGTTCTTC.

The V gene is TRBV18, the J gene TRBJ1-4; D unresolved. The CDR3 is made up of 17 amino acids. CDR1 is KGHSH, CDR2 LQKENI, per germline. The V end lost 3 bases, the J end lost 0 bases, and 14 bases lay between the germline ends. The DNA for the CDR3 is TGTGCCAGCTCACCTCTAACCGACCCTGCAACTAATGAAAAACTGTTTTTT. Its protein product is CASSPLTDPATNEKLFF.

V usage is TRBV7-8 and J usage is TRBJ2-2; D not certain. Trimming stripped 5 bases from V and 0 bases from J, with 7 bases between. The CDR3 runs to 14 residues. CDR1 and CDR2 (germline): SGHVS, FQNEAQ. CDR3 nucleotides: TGTGCCAGCAGCCTGGAGTCGAACACCGGGGAGCTGTTTTTT. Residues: CASSLESNTGELFF.

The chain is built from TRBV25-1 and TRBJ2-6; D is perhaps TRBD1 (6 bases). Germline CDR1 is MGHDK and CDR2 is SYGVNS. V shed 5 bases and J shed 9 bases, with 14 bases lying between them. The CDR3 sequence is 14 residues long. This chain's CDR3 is CASSLPGAVNVLTF. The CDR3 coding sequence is TGTGCCAGCAGTCTTCCAGGGGCTGTCAACGTCCTGACTTTC.

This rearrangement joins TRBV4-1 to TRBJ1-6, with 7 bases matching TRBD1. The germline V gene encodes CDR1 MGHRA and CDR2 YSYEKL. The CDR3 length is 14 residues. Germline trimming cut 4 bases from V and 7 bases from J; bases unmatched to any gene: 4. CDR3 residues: CASSRGTVNSPLHF. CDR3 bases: TGCGCCAGCAGCCGGGGGACAGTAAATTCACCCCTCCACTTT.

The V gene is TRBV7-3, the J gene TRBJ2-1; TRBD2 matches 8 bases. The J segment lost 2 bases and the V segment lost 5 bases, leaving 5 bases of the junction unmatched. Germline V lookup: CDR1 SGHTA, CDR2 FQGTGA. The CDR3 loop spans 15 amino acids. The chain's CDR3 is CASSPVGRAYNEQFF. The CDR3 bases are TGTGCCAGCAGCCCCGTCGGGAGGGCCTACAATGAGCAGTTCTTC.

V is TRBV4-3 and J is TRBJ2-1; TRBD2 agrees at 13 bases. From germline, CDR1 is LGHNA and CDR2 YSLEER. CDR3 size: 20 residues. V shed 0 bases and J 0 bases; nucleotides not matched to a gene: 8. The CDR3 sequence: CASSQERTSGRASSYNEQFF. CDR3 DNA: TGCGCCAGCAGCCAAGAAAGAACTAGCGGGAGGGCGAGCTCCTACAATGAGCAGTTCTTC.

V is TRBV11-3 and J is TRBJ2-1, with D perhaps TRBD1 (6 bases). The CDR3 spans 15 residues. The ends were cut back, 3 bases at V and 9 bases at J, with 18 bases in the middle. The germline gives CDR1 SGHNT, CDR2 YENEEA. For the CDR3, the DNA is TGTGCCAGCAGCTTTTCCCCCCGGGAAGGGGGTGAGCAGTTCTTC. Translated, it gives CASSFSPREGGEQFF. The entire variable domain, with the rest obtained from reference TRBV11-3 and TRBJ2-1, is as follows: EAGVVQSPRYKIIEKKQPVAFWCNPISGHNTLYWYLQNLGQGPELLIRYENEEAVDDSQLPKDRFSAERLKGVDSTLKIQPAELGDSAVYLCASSFSPREGGEQFFGPGTRLTVL.

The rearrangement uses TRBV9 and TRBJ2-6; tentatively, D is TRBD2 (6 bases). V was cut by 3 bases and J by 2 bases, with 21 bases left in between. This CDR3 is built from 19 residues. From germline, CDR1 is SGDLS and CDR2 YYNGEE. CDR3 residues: CASSAHVGVEGTGANVLTF. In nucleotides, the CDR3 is TGTGCCAGCAGCGCCCACGTTGGGGTGGAGGGGACTGGGGCCAACGTCCTGACTTTC.

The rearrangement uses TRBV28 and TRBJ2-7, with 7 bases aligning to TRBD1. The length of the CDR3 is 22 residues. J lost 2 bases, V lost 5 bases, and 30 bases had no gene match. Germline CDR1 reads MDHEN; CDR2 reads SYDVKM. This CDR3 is CASSPQGNRQGSPMRDAYEQYF. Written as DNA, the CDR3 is TGTGCCAGCAGTCCACAAGGTAATCGACAGGGTTCGCCGATGAGGGACGCCTACGAGCAGTACTTC.

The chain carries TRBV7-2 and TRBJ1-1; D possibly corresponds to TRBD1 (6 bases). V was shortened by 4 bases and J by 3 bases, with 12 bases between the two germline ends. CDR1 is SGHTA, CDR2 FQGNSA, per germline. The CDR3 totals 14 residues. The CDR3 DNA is TGTGCCAGCAGCTCCGTGGGGGGCTACACTGAAGCTTTCTTT. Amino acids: CASSSVGGYTEAFF.

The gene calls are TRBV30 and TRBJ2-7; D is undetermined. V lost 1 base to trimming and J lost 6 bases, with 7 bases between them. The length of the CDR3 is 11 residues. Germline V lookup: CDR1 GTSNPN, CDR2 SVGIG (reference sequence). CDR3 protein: CAWSGIGEQYF. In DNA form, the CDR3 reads TGTGCCTGGAGTGGAATTGGCGAGCAGTACTTC.

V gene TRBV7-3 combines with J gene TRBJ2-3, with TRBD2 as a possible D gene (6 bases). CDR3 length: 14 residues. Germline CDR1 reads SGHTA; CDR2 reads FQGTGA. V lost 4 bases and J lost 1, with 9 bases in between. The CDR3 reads CASSWRAGTDTQYF. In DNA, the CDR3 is TGTGCCAGCAGCTGGAGGGCCGGCACAGATACGCAGTATTTT.

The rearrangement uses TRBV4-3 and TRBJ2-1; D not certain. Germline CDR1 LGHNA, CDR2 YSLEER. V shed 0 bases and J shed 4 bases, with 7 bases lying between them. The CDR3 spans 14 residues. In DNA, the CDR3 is TGCGCCAGCAGCCAAGAGTACTCGTACAATGAGCAGTTCTTC. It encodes CASSQEYSYNEQFF.

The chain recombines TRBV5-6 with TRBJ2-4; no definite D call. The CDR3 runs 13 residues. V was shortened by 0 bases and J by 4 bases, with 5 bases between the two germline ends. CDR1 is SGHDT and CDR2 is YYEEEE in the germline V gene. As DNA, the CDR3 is TGTGCCAGCAGCTTGGACGGGAAAAACATTCAGTACTTC. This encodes CASSLDGKNIQYF. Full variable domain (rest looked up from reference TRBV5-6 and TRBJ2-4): DAGVTQSPTHLIKTRGQQVTLRCSPKSGHDTVSWYQQALGQGPQFIFQYYEEEERQRGNFPDRFSGHQFPNYSSELNVNALLLGDSALYLCASSLDGKNIQYFGAGTRLSVL.

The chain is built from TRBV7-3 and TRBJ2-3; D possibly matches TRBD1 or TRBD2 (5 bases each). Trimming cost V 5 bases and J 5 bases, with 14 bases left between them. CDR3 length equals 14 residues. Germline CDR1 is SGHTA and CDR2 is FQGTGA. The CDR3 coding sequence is TGTGCCAGCAGCCCGAGGGGCTCTAGAGATACGCAGTATTTT. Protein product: CASSPRGSRDTQYF.

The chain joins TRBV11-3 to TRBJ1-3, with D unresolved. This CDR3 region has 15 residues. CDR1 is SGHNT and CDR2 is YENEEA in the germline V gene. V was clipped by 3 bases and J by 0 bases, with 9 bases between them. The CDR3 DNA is TGTGCCAGCAGCTTGGGGAGGTTCTCTGGAAACACCATATATTTT. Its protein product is CASSLGRFSGNTIYF.

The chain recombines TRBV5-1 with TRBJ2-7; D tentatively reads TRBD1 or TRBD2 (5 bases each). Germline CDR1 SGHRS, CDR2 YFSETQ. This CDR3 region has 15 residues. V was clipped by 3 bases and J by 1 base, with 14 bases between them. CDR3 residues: CASSSLGTESYEQYF. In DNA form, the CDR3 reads TGCGCCAGCAGCTCCCTCGGGACGGAATCCTACGAGCAGTACTTC.

The CDR3 DNA reads TGCGCCAGCAGCCAAGAACCTAGCTCCTACGAGCAGTACTTC. As protein: CASSQEPSSYEQYF. The chain links TRBV4-1 to TRBJ2-7; no clear D gene. This CDR3 spans 14 amino acids. The ends were cut back, 0 bases at V and 0 bases at J, with 6 bases in the middle. The V gene's germline CDR1 is MGHRA and CDR2 YSYEKL.

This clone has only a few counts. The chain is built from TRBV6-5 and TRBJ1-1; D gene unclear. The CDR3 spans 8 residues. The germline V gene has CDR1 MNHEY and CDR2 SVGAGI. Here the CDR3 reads CGNTEAFF. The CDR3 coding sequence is TGTGGAAACACTGAAGCTTTCTTT.

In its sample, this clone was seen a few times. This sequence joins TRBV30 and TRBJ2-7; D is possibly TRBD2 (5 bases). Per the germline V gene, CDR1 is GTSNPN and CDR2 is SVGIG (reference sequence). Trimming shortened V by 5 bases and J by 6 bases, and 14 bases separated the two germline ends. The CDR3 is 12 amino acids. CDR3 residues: CAWGPTTSEQYF. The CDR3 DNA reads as TGTGCCTGGGGACCGACTACCTCCGAGCAGTACTTC.

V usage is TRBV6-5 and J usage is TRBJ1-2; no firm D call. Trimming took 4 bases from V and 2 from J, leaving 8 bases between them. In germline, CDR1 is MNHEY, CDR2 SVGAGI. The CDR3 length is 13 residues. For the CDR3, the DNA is TGTGCCAGCAGTTTGGGTTTGAACTATGGCTACACCTTC. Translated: CASSLGLNYGYTF.

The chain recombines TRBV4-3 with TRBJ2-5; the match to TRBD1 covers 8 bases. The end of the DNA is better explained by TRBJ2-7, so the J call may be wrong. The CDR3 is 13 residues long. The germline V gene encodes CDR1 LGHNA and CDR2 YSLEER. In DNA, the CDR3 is TGCGCCAGCAGCCAACGGACAGGGTCCGAGCAGTACTTC. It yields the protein CASSQRTGSEQYF.